The clone carrying this TCR beta chain was counted between two and nine times. Its antigen remains unknown. The data derive from a study of identical twins. The CDR3 covers 10 residues. The germline CDR1 and CDR2 sequences are SQVTM and ANQGSEA. The ends were cut back, 7 bases at V and 6 bases at J, with 9 bases in the middle. Study-level findings and limits: It was possible that invariant MAIT and iNKT cells partly confounded the zero-insertion analyses. Conclusions were drawn cross-sectionally by statistical analysis, without following the same donors.

From the 5' RACE reads, TCRdb called clonotypes with MiXCR, one entry per CDR3 protein. The sample shows fewer than 650,000 distinct CDR3 sequences, about 7.1% of them seen only once. These data also formed part of another study, on yellow fever vaccine responses in identical twins.

Sequences were obtained from PBMCs. This TCR came from a woman aged 18-30 years in good health. The chain is built from TRBV29-1 and TRBJ1-1, with D uncertain. DNA for the CDR3: TGCAGCGCCGTAGCCTCTGAAGCTTTCTTT. Translation gives CSAVASEAFF.